Below are 17 T cell receptor beta chains sequenced from a single sample in a study of identical twins. MiXCR was run by TCRdb on the 5' RACE reads, yielding one entry per CDR3 protein. Here the sample spans 650,000 to 800,000 distinct CDR3 sequences, more than 6.5% being singletons. This same sample was also part of a study on yellow fever vaccine responses in identical twins.

The sample was PBMCs. These receptors came from a young woman in good health.

As for this clonotype: A much bigger clone sits one base away, suggesting this may be a read error. The chain combines TRBV21-1 with TRBJ2-5. TRBV21-1 is noted as a pseudogene. This CDR3 is built from 10 residues. This chain's CDR3 is CASSKGTQYF. The CDR3 nucleotides are TGTGCCAGCAGCAAAGGGACCCAGTACTTC.

At least ten counts were recorded for this clonotype. This chain connects TRBV5-6 to TRBJ2-7; D is unclear. Germline-derived CDR1 and CDR2 are SGHDT and YYEEEE. The CDR3 runs 15 residues. V lost 1 base and J lost 2, with 13 bases in between. The CDR3 DNA sequence: TGTGCCAGCAGCTTGTTTGGCTCAGGTCCCTACGAGCAGTACTTC. Residues: CASSLFGSGPYEQYF.

In its sample, this clonotype was seen a few times. DNA for the CDR3: TGTGCCAGCCAAACTAGCGGGAGATCCTACGAGCAGTACTTC. Amino acid sequence: CASQTSGRSYEQYF. V is TRBV6-2 or TRBV6-3 and J is TRBJ2-7; 11 bases match TRBD2. Germline CDR1 MNHEY, CDR2 SVGEGT. This CDR3 has 14 residues. Losses at the gene ends were 8 bases for V and 1 base for J; bases not matched to a gene: 4.

There are a few counts of this clonotype. The chain carries TRBV3-1 and TRBJ2-4; 7 bases are shared with TRBD2. Germline lookup yields CDR1 LGHDT and CDR2 YNNKEL (reference sequence). The CDR3 sequence is 16 residues long. After removal of 4 bases from V and 0 bases from J, the junction contained 6 bases not matched to a gene. The CDR3 here is CASSPREGLAKNIQYF. Written as DNA, the CDR3 is TGTGCCAGCAGCCCGAGGGAGGGATTAGCCAAAAACATTCAGTACTTC. Full variable domain (missing parts from reference TRBV3-1 and TRBJ2-4): DTAVSQTPKYLVTQMGNDKSIKCEQNLGHDTMYWYKQDSKKFLKIMFSYNNKELIINETVPNRFSPKSPDKAHLNLHINSLELGDSAVYFCASSPREGLAKNIQYFGAGTRLSVL.

A few counts support this clonotype. The chain has TRBV20-1 and TRBJ2-7; possibly TRBD1 or TRBD2 for D (6 bases each). Germline assignment: CDR1 DFQATT and CDR2 SNEGSKA (reference sequence). Trimming took off 7 bases at V and 3 bases at J, with 16 bases between the two ends. The CDR3 covers 13 residues. The CDR3 spells CSGAGGPIYEQYF. The CDR3 nucleotides are TGCAGTGGGGCCGGGGGCCCCATCTACGAGCAGTACTTC.

This chain joins TRBV20-1 and TRBJ1-1, with TRBD1 matching over 9 bases. This CDR3 has 13 residues. CDR1 DFQATT and CDR2 SNEGSKA come from the germline V gene (reference sequence). The J segment lost 1 base and the V segment lost 6 bases, leaving 3 bases of the junction unmatched. CDR3 nucleotide sequence: TGCAGTGCACGGACAGGGGCGAACACTGAAGCTTTCTTT. Protein sequence: CSARTGANTEAFF.

This clonotype was detected a few times. V gene TRBV4-2 combines with J gene TRBJ2-1; D is possibly TRBD1 (6 bases). V was trimmed by 0 bases and J by 8 bases, leaving 8 bases between them. CDR3 length equals 13 residues. The germline V gene has CDR1 LGHNA and CDR2 YNFKEQ. The CDR3 here is CASSQEGGDEQFF. The CDR3 DNA follows: TGTGCCAGCAGCCAAGAAGGGGGAGATGAGCAGTTCTTC.

This clonotype was recorded many times. The chain recombines TRBV10-3 with TRBJ2-6; possible D gene TRBD2, 5 bases. The germline gives CDR1 ENHRY, CDR2 SYGVKD. The CDR3 consists of 15 residues. The germline V and J ends were trimmed by 4 bases and 0 bases, with 7 bases remaining between them. The CDR3 loop is CAISGTSSGANVLTF. The CDR3, as DNA: TGTGCCATCAGTGGAACTAGCTCTGGGGCCAACGTCCTGACTTTC.

This clonotype has just a few counts. This chain uses TRBV5-1 with TRBJ2-1, with 12 bases aligning to TRBD2. The germline CDR1 and CDR2 sequences are SGHRS and YFSETQ. This CDR3 has 16 residues. Trimming cost V 1 base and J 6 bases; bases outside gene matches: 5. The chain's CDR3 is CASSLIGTSGSNEQFF. In DNA form, the CDR3 reads TGCGCCAGCAGCTTGATAGGGACTAGCGGGTCCAATGAGCAGTTCTTC.

In its sample, this clonotype was seen a few times. The chain combines TRBV5-1 with TRBJ1-5, with D unresolved. Germline-derived CDR1 and CDR2 are SGHRS and YFSETQ. V shed 4 bases and J shed 2 bases, with 13 bases lying between them. The CDR3 spans 15 residues. This CDR3 reads CASSPGVLGNQPQHF. The CDR3 bases are TGCGCCAGCAGCCCCGGGGTCCTCGGCAATCAGCCCCAGCATTTT.

This clonotype was found many times. The V and J genes are TRBV2 and TRBJ2-3; no firm D call. The ends were cut back, 6 bases at V and 2 bases at J, with 15 bases in the middle. The CDR3 is 15 residues long. The germline V gene encodes CDR1 SNHLY and CDR2 FYNNEI. The CDR3 DNA sequence: TGTGCCAGCAGGGAACAGATTATTAACACAGATACGCAGTATTTT. Translating it yields CASREQIINTDTQYF. Full variable domain (missing parts from reference TRBV2 and TRBJ2-3): EPEVTQTPSHQVTQMGQEVILRCVPISNHLYFYWYRQILGQKVEFLVSFYNNEISEKSEIFDDQFSVERPDGSNFTLKIRSTKLEDSAMYFCASREQIINTDTQYFGPGTRLTVL.

This clonotype was detected a few times. The chain employs TRBV12-3 or TRBV12-4 and TRBJ2-1; maybe TRBD1 (6 bases). Trimming took off 0 bases at V and 3 bases at J, with 18 bases between the two ends. The length of the CDR3 is 18 residues. The CDR3 DNA is TGTGCCAGCAGTTTAGCGTGGACCCGCCGGGACAACTACAATGAGCAGTTCTTC. Its translation: CASSLAWTRRDNYNEQFF.

The chain carries TRBV10-3 and TRBJ2-1; 9 positions agree with TRBD1. V gave up 7 bases and J gave up 2 bases; unmatched junction bases: 6. The germline V gene encodes CDR1 ENHRY and CDR2 SYGVKD. The CDR3 loop spans 15 amino acids. The CDR3 nucleotides are TGTGCCATCATTCCGGGACAGGGACCCTACAATGAGCAGTTCTTC. Amino acid sequence: CAIIPGQGPYNEQFF.

This clonotype was recorded at least ten times. The chain employs TRBV29-1 and TRBJ2-3; D gene uncertain. CDR1 is SQVTM and CDR2 is ANQGSEA in the germline V gene. The ends were cut back, 5 bases at V and 5 bases at J, with 8 bases in the middle. The CDR3 totals 11 residues. In DNA form, the CDR3 reads TGCAGCGTTTTAGGGATAGATACGCAGTATTTT. Translating it yields CSVLGIDTQYF.

The chain recombines TRBV5-1 with TRBJ2-1; 7 bases match TRBD2. The length of the CDR3 is 15 residues. With V trimmed by 2 bases and J by 8 bases, 10 bases remained unmatched. Germline V gene data show CDR1 as SGHRS and CDR2 as YFSETQ. CDR3 nucleotides: TGCGCCAGCAGCTTAGCTAGCGGATCTACACATGAGCAGTTCTTC. Amino acids: CASSLASGSTHEQFF. The entire variable domain, with the rest obtained from reference TRBV5-1 and TRBJ2-1, is as follows: KAGVTQTPRYLIKTRGQQVTLSCSPISGHRSVSWYQQTPGQGLQFLFEYFSETQRNKGNFPGRFSGRQFSNSRSEMNVSTLELGDSALYLCASSLASGSTHEQFFGPGTRLTVL.

This clonotype showed up just a few times. This chain connects TRBV12-3 or TRBV12-4 to TRBJ2-5; 7 bases fit TRBD2. The CDR3 covers 15 residues. Losses at the gene ends were 3 bases for V and 5 bases for J; bases not matched to a gene: 9. The CDR3 spells CASSLGLAARETQYF. The CDR3 region has the DNA TGTGCCAGCAGTTTGGGCCTAGCGGCCCGGGAGACCCAGTACTTC.

This clonotype was seen only a few times. The CDR3: CATSEFDWDRDYNEQFF. Written as DNA, the CDR3 is TGTGCCACCAGTGAGTTCGATTGGGACAGAGATTACAATGAGCAGTTCTTC. V is TRBV24-1 and J is TRBJ2-1; 7 positions match TRBD1. V was clipped by 4 bases and J by 4 bases; unmatched bases: 12. Germline values: CDR1 KGHDR, CDR2 SFDVKD. This CDR3 comprises 17 residues.